This TCR beta chain originates from a study of shared clonotypes between healthy human individuals. Study-wide points: Investigators collected only blood, and repertoires in tissues likely differ.

Unsorted PBMCs provided DNA that was sequenced on ten immunoSEQ deep assay plates. Original processing methods: ImmunoSEQ output held junction-only sequences without quality scores, so filtering differed. TCRdb's copy holds only in-frame clones and misses some; the assay was immunoSEQ multiplex PCR. Clone size and V and J calls were adopted from that table, with D and trimming inferred from the DNA. The sample lists 450,000 to 600,000 clones; 79% were seen once. CDR1 and CDR2 (germline): SGHTA, FQGNSA. The CDR3 runs 15 residues. The V and J ends lost 5 bases and 0 bases, in that order; junction bases with no gene match: 4. Remarks on this clone: Its antigen is currently unknown.

J is TRBJ1-5 and V is TRBV7-2; TRBD1 aligns across 7 bases. Material for sequencing was PBMCs. The TCR comes from a woman aged 40 to 55 in good health. Some clones in this sample may be carry-over from other donors' samples. As DNA, the CDR3 is TGTGCCAGCAGCGCGGACAGGCTTAGCAATCAGCCCCAGCATTTT. Protein sequence: CASSADRLSNQPQHF.